The 16 T cell receptor beta chains presented below share a single source sample, sequenced in a study of T-cell reconstitution after alpha-beta-depleted transplantation in children. Construction of the TCRbeta library involved unique molecular identifiers. In TCRdb, the PCR reads were re-called with MiXCR into one record per CDR3 protein. Of over 300,000 distinct CDR3 sequences listed, approximately 10% are singletons. Here the sequenced sample was PBMCs from the stem cell graft donor, taken from the stem cell graft. These TCRs come from a human donor who donated a stem cell graft to a child with acute lymphoblastic leukemia.

The gene calls are TRBV12-3 or TRBV12-4 and TRBJ2-2; 7 bases are a match to TRBD1. V gave up 10 bases and J gave up 5 bases; unmatched junction bases: 7. This CDR3 contains 13 residues. CDR3 DNA sequence: TGTGCCACCAGAGACAGGGAAACCGGGGAGCTGTTTTTT. Translation gives CATRDRETGELFF.

This clonotype was seen a few times. The rearrangement links TRBV7-2 to TRBJ1-1; D is unresolved. V lost 3 bases, J lost 1 base, and 12 bases lay in between. Looked up from germline, CDR1 is SGHTA and CDR2 is FQGNSA. CDR3 length: 15 residues. CDR3 DNA: TGTGCCAGCAGCTTTCCCCGGGTGAGGAACACTGAAGCTTTCTTT. Translated: CASSFPRVRNTEAFF.

This clonotype was detected a few times. The chain employs TRBV7-9 and TRBJ1-1, with 7 bases identical to TRBD1. Trimming at V came to 3 bases and at J to 1 base, leaving 5 bases not matched to a gene. The CDR3 is 15 residues long. Germline values: CDR1 SEHNR, CDR2 FQNEAQ (reference sequence). The CDR3 nucleotides read TGTGCCAGCAGCTTTCGACAGGGTTCGAACACTGAAGCTTTCTTT. Amino acid sequence: CASSFRQGSNTEAFF.

This clonotype appeared a few times. This chain connects TRBV2 to TRBJ2-3; a possible D gene is TRBD2 (6 bases). Looked up from germline, CDR1 is SNHLY and CDR2 is FYNNEI. The CDR3 totals 16 residues. The ends were cut back, 5 bases at V and 1 base at J, with 16 bases in the middle. The CDR3 spells CASSKGLQRGTDTQYF. The CDR3 DNA reads TGTGCCAGCAGTAAGGGACTCCAACGGGGCACAGATACGCAGTATTTT.

This clonotype was counted many times. The rearrangement links TRBV28 to TRBJ1-4; D might be TRBD1 (6 bases). Germline V gene sequence: CDR1 MDHEN, CDR2 SYDVKM. The CDR3 spans 19 residues. V lost 6 bases and J 8 bases, leaving 31 bases between the germline ends. This CDR3 reads CASSPGGSGIGGIMEKLFF. The CDR3 nucleotides read TGTGCCAGCAGCCCCGGCGGGTCCGGGATAGGGGGGATTATGGAAAAACTGTTTTTT.

The gene calls are TRBV19 and TRBJ2-1; 10 positions match TRBD2. Germline V gives CDR1 LNHDA, CDR2 SQIVND (reference sequence). The CDR3 has 15 residues. V dropped 5 bases and J dropped 4; count of bases not matched to a gene: 5. The CDR3 DNA is TGTGCCAGTAGTGTAGCGGGAGGATATTACAATGAGCAGTTCTTC. Amino acid sequence: CASSVAGGYYNEQFF.

CDR3 sequence reads: CSARVLVPGADYSNQPQHF. CDR3 DNA: TGCAGTGCTAGAGTTTTGGTCCCAGGGGCCGATTATAGCAATCAGCCCCAGCATTTT. V is TRBV20-1 and J is TRBJ1-5; possibly TRBD1 for D (6 bases). Germline V gene data show CDR1 as DFQATT and CDR2 as SNEGSKA (reference sequence). The CDR3 runs to 19 residues. V shed 1 base and J shed 0 bases, with 22 bases lying between them.

This clonotype was detected ten times or more. The V and J genes are TRBV20-1 and TRBJ2-2; D might be TRBD2 (6 bases). The CDR3 extends over 16 amino acids. The germline V gene encodes CDR1 DFQATT and CDR2 SNEGSKA (reference sequence). The V end was cut by 0 bases, the J end by 2 bases, with 13 bases between. This chain's CDR3 is CSARDPGAANTGELFF. The CDR3 DNA follows: TGCAGTGCTAGAGACCCGGGAGCGGCTAACACCGGGGAGCTGTTTTTT.

This clonotype was observed a handful of times. V is TRBV7-2 and J is TRBJ2-7; 8 nucleotides agree with TRBD1. With V trimmed by 3 bases and J by 7 bases, 14 bases remained unmatched. The CDR3 runs to 16 residues. Germline assignment: CDR1 SGHTA and CDR2 FQGNSA. CDR3 residues: CASSFQGQASAGEQYF. The DNA of the CDR3 is TGTGCCAGCAGCTTCCAGGGACAGGCCTCGGCGGGGGAGCAGTACTTC. Combining the CDR3 with reference TRBV7-2 and TRBJ2-7 gives the whole variable domain GAGVSQSPSNKVTEKGKDVELRCDPISGHTALYWYRQSLGQGLEFLIYFQGNSAPDKSGLPSDRFSAERTGGSVSTLTIQRTQQEDSAVYLCASSFQGQASAGEQYFGPGTRLTVT.

The rearrangement links TRBV6-5 to TRBJ1-4; D gene uncertain. Germline V gives CDR1 MNHEY, CDR2 SVGAGI. V was trimmed by 3 bases and J by 2 bases, leaving 7 bases between them. This CDR3 comprises 14 residues. CDR3 residues: CASSYLGTNEKLFF. DNA of the CDR3: TGTGCCAGCAGTTATCTGGGGACTAATGAAAAACTGTTTTTT.

This clonotype has more than one count but fewer than ten. The V and J genes are TRBV27 and TRBJ2-1; 9 bases line up with TRBD2. Germline values: CDR1 MNHEY, CDR2 SMNVEV (reference sequence). The trim removed 6 bases at V and 0 bases at J, leaving 3 bases unmatched. This CDR3 has 15 residues. Here the CDR3 reads CASRISGSSYNEQFF. In DNA, the CDR3 is TGTGCCAGCAGAATTAGCGGGAGCTCCTACAATGAGCAGTTCTTC.

The sample holds a few counts of this clonotype. This sequence joins TRBV7-9 and TRBJ2-7; 8 nucleotides line up with TRBD1. Germline assignment: CDR1 SEHNR and CDR2 FQNEAQ (reference sequence). The CDR3 spans 16 residues. The V gene end was trimmed by 5 bases and the J gene end by 3 bases; junction bases not matched to a gene: 12. CDR3 protein: CASSPTWGQDIYEQYF. In DNA, the CDR3 is TGTGCCAGCAGCCCGACGTGGGGACAGGATATCTACGAGCAGTACTTC.

The J gene is TRBJ2-2, the V gene TRBV20-1, with 8 bases that match TRBD1. V gave up 2 bases and J gave up 2 bases; unmatched junction bases: 4. The CDR3 runs to 15 residues. CDR1 is DFQATT, CDR2 SNEGSKA, per germline (reference sequence). CDR3 protein: CSARRQGSNTGELFF. CDR3 nucleotides: TGCAGTGCTAGAAGACAGGGGTCCAACACCGGGGAGCTGTTTTTT.

This clonotype was seen many times. J is TRBJ2-2 and V is TRBV5-1, with TRBD1 matching over 9 bases. V lost 4 bases and J lost 2; bases outside the gene matches: 3. CDR1 SGHRS and CDR2 YFSETQ come from the germline V gene. This CDR3 contains 15 residues. Here the CDR3 reads CASSKGQGNTGELFF. The CDR3 coding sequence is TGCGCCAGCAGCAAGGGACAGGGAAACACCGGGGAGCTGTTTTTT.

The J gene is TRBJ2-1, the V gene TRBV2, with D possibly called TRBD1 or TRBD2 (6 bases each). Per germline, CDR1 SNHLY and CDR2 FYNNEI. The CDR3 length is 15 residues. Trimming removed 6 bases at V and 4 bases at J, with 16 bases between. CDR3 in amino acids: CASRRGEAEYNEQFF. CDR3 sequence (DNA): TGTGCCAGCAGGAGGGGGGAGGCCGAGTACAATGAGCAGTTCTTC.

This chain connects TRBV7-6 to TRBJ2-7, with TRBD1 matching 11 bases. The CDR3 contains 15 residues. Germline V CDR1 and CDR2: SGHVS, FNYEAQ. J lost 3 bases, V lost 5 bases, and 6 bases had no gene match. The CDR3 spells CASSPQGQGVYEQYF. CDR3 nucleotides: TGTGCCAGCAGCCCCCAGGGACAGGGGGTCTACGAGCAGTACTTC.